A selection of T cell receptor beta chains follows, all from one sample in a study of cytomegalovirus exposure and HLA in healthy donors. Sequencing used immunoSEQ multiplex PCR; TCRdb keeps in-frame clones, though not all of them. The table has under 200,000 clones, over 75% seen once. Sequenced input: PBMCs. All receptors come from a woman in her forties or fifties in good health and CMV-seropositive. CDR3s include the opening cysteine and the closing phenylalanine or tryptophan. A D gene is named only where the DNA matches it firmly. A row's size may be missing; if present it is once, few, many or a size class.

>NA|TRBV11-1|NA|TRBJ2-1
TGTGCCAGCAGCTTACTCCCCCCCCCAAGACTCAATGAGCAGTTCTTC
CASSLLPPPRLNEQFF
>TRBD1|TRBV2|NA|TRBJ1-1
TGTGCCAGCAGGAAAGAACAGGGGGGAGGCACTGAAGCTTTCTTT
CASRKEQGGGTEAFF
>NA|TRBV7-9|few|TRBJ1-1
TGTTCCAGCACCATCGGGGTTGCCACTGAAGCTTTCTTT
CSSTIGVATEAFF
>NA|TRBV15|once|TRBJ1-4
TGTGCCACCAGCAGAGACACAGCTGCAACTAATGAAAAACTGTTTTTT
CATSRDTAATNEKLFF
>NA|TRBV21-1|NA|TRBJ2-3
TGTGCCAGCAGCAACTCTAGCGGGGCGCTCACAGATACGCAGTATTTT
CASSNSSGALTDTQYF
>TRBD1|TRBV7-2|few|TRBJ1-2
TGTGCCAGCAGCTCCCCGGACAGGGAGGGCGGCTACACCTTC
CASSSPDREGGYTF
>TRBD2|TRBV7-2|NA|TRBJ2-1
TGTGCCAGCAGCTTACTAGCGGGAGTCAATGAGCAGTTCTTC
CASSLLAGVNEQFF
>NA|TRBV9|NA|TRBJ2-7
TGTGCCAGCAGCGTAGTAGACAACTCCTACGAGCAGTACTTC
CASSVVDNSYEQYF
>NA|TRBV27|NA|TRBJ1-5
TGTGCCAGCAGTTTAGCGGGGGCCGGCAATCAGCCCCAGCATTTT
CASSLAGAGNQPQHF
>NA|TRBV4-2|NA|TRBJ1-2
TGTGCCAGCAGCCAAAAGCGGGGGGTGGCTAACTATGGCTACACCTTC
CASSQKRGVANYGYTF
>NA|TRBV5-6|NA|TRBJ1-4
TGTGCCAGCAGCTTTGGCGGGACCCCACAAGAAAAACTGTTTTTT
CASSFGGTPQEKLFF
>TRBD1|TRBV30|NA|TRBJ2-5
TGTGCCTGGGGACAGGGGCTGGGGACCCAGTACTTC
CAWGQGLGTQYF
>NA|TRBV6-5|NA|TRBJ1-4
TGTGCCAGCAGTTACTCGACGGGGGGGTGGGAAAAACTGTTTTTT
CASSYSTGGWEKLFF
>NA|TRBV18|NA|TRBJ2-7
TGTGCCAGCTCACCACGGCCACTAGGGAATGCGATCTACGAGCAGTACTTC
CASSPRPLGNAIYEQYF
>TRBD2|TRBV7-3|NA|TRBJ2-1
TGTGCCAGCAGCTTAACTAGCGGGAGTCCCGTGGTAAGGAACAATGAGCAGTTCTTC
CASSLTSGSPVVRNNEQFF
>NA|TRBV4-1|few|TRBJ2-7
TGCGCCAGCAGCTTCCGACTGGGGGGTTACGAGCAGTACTTC
CASSFRLGGYEQYF
>NA|TRBV7-3|NA|TRBJ1-2
TGTGCCAGCAGCTTAAGTGAGGGCAGGGAGGCTGGCTACACCTTC
CASSLSEGREAGYTF
>TRBD1|TRBV7-6|NA|TRBJ1-1
TGTGCCAGCAGTAAACGACAGGGGAGAAACACTGAAGCTTTCTTT
CASSKRQGRNTEAFF
>NA|TRBV7-2|NA|TRBJ1-3
TGTGCCAGCAGCCCCTCCTTTGGAAACACCATATATTTT
CASSPSFGNTIYF
>TRBD1|TRBV2|NA|TRBJ1-5
TGTGCCAGCACCGGGACAGGGGGCTTTCAGCCCCAGCATTTT
CASTGTGGFQPQHF
>NA|TRBV27|NA|TRBJ1-5
TGTGCCAGCAGTTTGGGCACCGGGGGCAATCAGCCCCAGCATTTT
CASSLGTGGNQPQHF
>NA|TRBV27|NA|TRBJ2-2
TGTGCCAGCAGTTTACTAAATTCCGGGGAGCTGTTTTTT
CASSLLNSGELFF
>TRBD1|TRBV19|NA|TRBJ1-4
TGTGCCAGTAGTATTTCGGGACAGGGGGGAGTTGAAAAACTGTTTTTT
CASSISGQGGVEKLFF
>NA|TRBV5-4|NA|TRBJ2-1
TGTGCCAGCAGTCCACGCGGTTCCTACAATGAGCAGTTCTTC
CASSPRGSYNEQFF
>NA|TRBV19|NA|TRBJ2-3
TGTGCCAGTAGCACATCAGATACGCAGTATTTT
CASSTSDTQYF